The 24 T cell receptor beta chains presented below share a single source sample, sequenced in a study of regulatory T cells in long-lasting Graves disease. Time point meaning: newly diagnosed GD, antithyroid drugs for less than 3 months. From RNA extracted from PBMCs, the TCR library was made. To make TCR beta libraries, researchers used iRepertoire HTBI primers and Arm-PCR of CDR3 regions. TCRdb reprocessed the multiplex PCR reads with MiXCR, giving one entry per CDR3 protein. The sample consists of 350,000 to 500,000 distinct CDR3 sequences, over 15% of them appearing once. These same records also appear under a second study, on T cells in Graves' hyperthyroidism and ophthalmopathy.

Material: peripheral blood mononuclear cells (PBMCs), obtained at new diagnosis, from a patient treated with antithyroid drugs. Source of these receptors: a woman younger than 45 with Graves disease.

At least ten counts were recorded for this clonotype. This chain links TRBV7-2 with TRBJ2-1; D not certain. V lost 6 bases and J 8 bases, leaving 8 bases between the germline ends. This CDR3 spans 11 amino acids. CDR1 SGHTA and CDR2 FQGNSA come from the germline V gene. The CDR3 region is CASSRSDEQFF. In nucleotides, the CDR3 is TGTGCCAGCAGTCGGAGCGATGAGCAGTTCTTC. Full variable domain (remainder filled in from reference TRBV7-2 and TRBJ2-1): GAGVSQSPSNKVTEKGKDVELRCDPISGHTALYWYRQSLGQGLEFLIYFQGNSAPDKSGLPSDRFSAERTGGSVSTLTIQRTQQEDSAVYLCASSRSDEQFFGPGTRLTVL.

At least ten counts were recorded for this clonotype. The chain carries TRBV28 and TRBJ1-1, with unresolved D. The V gene's germline CDR1 is MDHEN and CDR2 SYDVKM. The V and J ends lost 6 bases and 2 bases respectively, with 25 bases between them. The CDR3 is 18 residues long. The CDR3 reads CASSPNWITLGLNTEAFF. The CDR3 DNA reads as TGTGCCAGCAGCCCCAATTGGATTACCCTAGGCCTTAACACTGAAGCTTTCTTT.

This rearrangement joins TRBV7-2 to TRBJ1-3; 7 bases match TRBD1. The CDR3 has 16 amino acids. The germline CDR1 and CDR2 sequences are SGHTA and FQGNSA. V shed 3 bases and J 0 bases; nucleotides not matched to a gene: 5. As DNA, the CDR3 is TGTGCCAGCAGCTTGGCCGGGACAGTCTCTGGAAACACCATATATTTT. This codes for CASSLAGTVSGNTIYF.

The V call is TRBV2, the J call TRBJ1-2, with a weak D call TRBD1 (6 bases). The V gene lost 5 bases and the J gene lost 0 bases, with 16 bases spanning the gap. There are 16 residues in the CDR3. Germline CDR1 SNHLY, CDR2 FYNNEI. This CDR3 reads CASSFNRAEANYGYTF. As DNA, the CDR3 is TGTGCCAGCAGTTTCAACAGGGCCGAAGCTAACTATGGCTACACCTTC.

The chain uses TRBV19 and TRBJ2-2; D is perhaps TRBD2 (6 bases). Germline values: CDR1 LNHDA, CDR2 SQIVND (reference sequence). Trimming shortened V by 4 bases and J by 6 bases, and 12 bases separated the two germline ends. The CDR3 loop spans 14 amino acids. The CDR3 DNA follows: TGTGCCAGTAGTACCGGGACTTCTGCCGGGGAGCTGTTTTTT. Residues: CASSTGTSAGELFF.

To note about this clonotype: A far larger clone is a single base away, which makes a read error likely. The chain recombines TRBV7-2 with TRBJ2-7, with TRBD2 matching 12 bases. The CDR3 has 15 amino acids. The germline V gene has CDR1 SGHTA and CDR2 FQGNSA. J lost 7 bases, V lost 6 bases, and 10 bases had no gene match. The CDR3 here is CASRMGLAGYNEQYF. The DNA of the CDR3 is TGTGCCAGCAGAATGGGACTAGCGGGTTACAATGAGCAGTACTTC. Filled out from reference TRBV7-2 and TRBJ2-7, the complete variable domain reads GAGVSQSPSNKVTEKGKDVELRCDPISGHTALYWYRQSLGQGLEFLIYFQGNSAPDKSGLPSDRFSAERTGGSVSTLTIQRTQQEDSAVYLCASRMGLAGYNEQYFGPGTRLTVT.

The table lists this clonotype with many counts. The gene calls are TRBV20-1 and TRBJ1-1; no clear D gene. Looked up from germline, CDR1 is DFQATT and CDR2 is SNEGSKA (reference sequence). Trimming shortened V by 2 bases and J by 3 bases, and 7 bases separated the two germline ends. The length of the CDR3 is 12 residues. The CDR3 is CSARSDYTEAFF. The CDR3 DNA reads as TGCAGTGCTAGATCAGACTACACTGAAGCTTTCTTT.

This clonotype was seen only a few times. The rearrangement uses TRBV12-3 or TRBV12-4 and TRBJ1-6; TRBD1 might be the D (5 bases). The CDR3 sequence is 14 residues long. With 7 bases removed from V and 10 bases from J, the gap between germline ends came to 17 bases. In DNA, the CDR3 is TGTGCCAGCACTTCTCAGTTGGGGGACTCACCCCTCCACTTT. Encoded protein: CASTSQLGDSPLHF.

The rearrangement links TRBV11-3 to TRBJ2-1; 8 positions agree with TRBD2. CDR3 size: 14 residues. Losses at the gene ends were 1 base for V and 10 bases for J; bases not matched to a gene: 6. Germline CDR1 and CDR2: SGHNT and YENEEA. The CDR3 reads CASSLVSGSREQFF. The CDR3, as DNA: TGTGCCAGCAGCTTAGTAAGCGGGAGTCGGGAGCAGTTCTTC.

This chain connects TRBV29-1 to TRBJ2-6; 9 bases match TRBD1. CDR3 length equals 16 residues. V shed 6 bases, J shed 4 bases, and the junction held 10 bases outside the gene matches. The germline gives CDR1 SQVTM, CDR2 ANQGSEA. CDR3 coding DNA: TGCAGCGTAATCGGGACAGGGACCCTCGGGGCCAACGTCCTGACTTTC. Protein product: CSVIGTGTLGANVLTF.

This clonotype was seen ten or more times. This chain connects TRBV2 to TRBJ1-5; 8 bases are a match to TRBD1. In germline, CDR1 is SNHLY, CDR2 FYNNEI. Trimming took 9 bases from V and 5 from J; bases not matched to a gene: 9. This CDR3 has 14 residues. The CDR3 reads CASDAQGAHQPQHF. CDR3 bases: TGTGCCAGTGATGCCCAGGGGGCGCATCAGCCCCAGCATTTT.

The chain is built from TRBV6-5 and TRBJ1-2; no firm D call. V lost 3 bases to trimming and J lost 4 bases, with 12 bases between them. The CDR3 is 14 amino acids. The germline gives CDR1 MNHEY, CDR2 SVGAGI. The CDR3 spells CASSYAGFVYGYTF. The CDR3 bases are TGTGCCAGCAGTTATGCCGGTTTCGTCTATGGCTACACCTTC.

The chain combines TRBV6-1 with TRBJ2-7, with TRBD1 matching 7 bases. The junction had 7 bases not matched to a gene; V was cut back by 6 bases and J by 2 bases. The CDR3 consists of 14 residues. Germline-derived CDR1 and CDR2 are MNHNS and SASEGT. CDR3 residues: CASRVRQGPYEQYF. The CDR3 coding sequence is TGTGCCAGCAGGGTCAGACAGGGACCCTACGAGCAGTACTTC.

The CDR3 loop reads CASSLANIAGQYNEQFF. The CDR3 region has the DNA TGCGCCAGCAGCTTAGCGAACATAGCGGGCCAATACAATGAGCAGTTCTTC. J is TRBJ2-1 and V is TRBV5-1, with 7 bases aligning to TRBD2. The V gene's germline CDR1 is SGHRS and CDR2 YFSETQ. This CDR3 is built from 17 residues. The ends lost 2 bases at V and 4 bases at J; junction bases unmatched: 12.

This clonotype showed up many times. The V gene is TRBV4-3, the J gene TRBJ2-5; D is unresolved. TRBJ2-1 explains the end of the DNA better; the J call may be wrong. The CDR3 is 14 amino acids. Germline CDR1 and CDR2: LGHNA and YSLEER. The CDR3 DNA reads TGCGCCAGCAGCCAAGATTCCCGGTTCAATGAGCAGTTCTTC. It encodes CASSQDSRFNEQFF.

The CDR3 sequence is CASSLREASSYEQYF. CDR3 in DNA: TGCGCCAGCAGCTTACGGGAGGCTAGCTCCTACGAGCAGTACTTC. The chain combines TRBV5-1 with TRBJ2-7, with 7 bases that match TRBD2. CDR1 is SGHRS and CDR2 is YFSETQ in the germline V gene. The CDR3 has 15 residues. Trimming removed 2 bases from V and 0 bases from J; junction bases left unmatched: 5.

The table lists this clonotype with many counts. The V gene is TRBV9, the J gene TRBJ2-1; no firm D call. Per germline, CDR1 SGDLS and CDR2 YYNGEE. The CDR3 is made up of 15 amino acids. The V end lost 0 bases, the J end lost 5 bases, and 12 bases lay between the germline ends. The CDR3 region has the DNA TGTGCCAGCAGCGTAGAAGCCAGAAGAAACAATGAGCAGTTCTTC. It codes for CASSVEARRNNEQFF. The full variable domain, with the rest looked up from reference TRBV9 and TRBJ2-1, is DSGVTQTPKHLITATGQRVTLRCSPRSGDLSVYWYQQSLDQGLQFLIQYYNGEERAKGNILERFSAQQFPDLHSELNLSSLELGDSALYFCASSVEARRNNEQFFGPGTRLTVL.

J is TRBJ2-3 and V is TRBV19, with D possibly called TRBD1 or TRBD2 (5 bases each). Germline CDR1 reads LNHDA; CDR2 reads SQIVND (reference sequence). This CDR3 comprises 13 residues. V was clipped by 7 bases and J by 1 base, with 9 bases between them. The CDR3 coding sequence is TGTGCCAGTACGGTGGGACGCACAGATACGCAGTATTTT. Its translation is CASTVGRTDTQYF.

This clonotype came up many times. This chain uses TRBV6-1 with TRBJ2-7, with 12 positions matching TRBD2. CDR3 size: 17 residues. The germline V gene encodes CDR1 MNHNS and CDR2 SASEGT. After removal of 2 bases from V and 4 bases from J, the junction contained 9 bases not matched to a gene. The chain's CDR3 is CASSETGLAGMTYEQYF. DNA of the CDR3: TGTGCCAGCAGTGAAACGGGACTAGCGGGTATGACGTACGAGCAGTACTTC.

This clonotype came up many times. J is TRBJ2-7 and V is TRBV28, with D tentatively TRBD1 (6 bases). The CDR3 covers 11 residues. V was cut by 9 bases and J by 2 bases, with 8 bases left in between. Germline CDR1 MDHEN, CDR2 SYDVKM. The CDR3 sequence: CASWGPYEQYF. CDR3 coding DNA: TGTGCCAGTTGGGGGCCCTACGAGCAGTACTTC.

The genes are TRBV14 and TRBJ2-1; 8 bases match TRBD2. The CDR3 extends over 15 amino acids. Germline loops: CDR1 SGHDN, CDR2 FVKESK. The V gene end was trimmed by 1 base and the J gene end by 4 bases; junction bases not matched to a gene: 3. For the CDR3, the DNA is TGTGCCAGCAGCCAAGCGGGAGGGCCGTACAATGAGCAGTTCTTC. This gives the protein CASSQAGGPYNEQFF.

This clonotype was recorded at least ten times. V is TRBV6-1 and J is TRBJ2-3; possibly TRBD2 for D (6 bases). Germline values: CDR1 MNHNS, CDR2 SASEGT. Trimming left V 8 bases short and J 14 bases short, with 20 bases between. The CDR3 contains 12 residues. CDR3 sequence reads: CASVETRSRLYF. In nucleotides, the CDR3 is TGTGCCAGCGTCGAGACTAGAAGTCGGCTGTATTTT.

This clonotype was seen a handful of times. The rearrangement links TRBV9 to TRBJ2-5; TRBD1 is a possible D gene (5 bases). V dropped 2 bases and J dropped 3 bases, with 11 bases sitting between them. Looked up from germline, CDR1 is SGDLS and CDR2 is YYNGEE. The CDR3 has 14 residues. The CDR3 bases are TGTGCCAGCAGCGTCCCTGGGGCAGAAGAGACCCAGTACTTC. This codes for CASSVPGAEETQYF.

This clonotype has at least ten counts. V and J are TRBV4-3 and TRBJ2-7, with D unclear. The CDR3 length is 14 residues. CDR1 LGHNA and CDR2 YSLEER come from the germline V gene. V lost 1 base to trimming and J lost 0 bases, with 7 bases between them. The CDR3 is CASSQGLLSYEQYF. The CDR3 DNA sequence: TGCGCCAGCAGCCAAGGACTCCTCTCCTACGAGCAGTACTTC.